This TCR beta chain was captured by sequencing in a study of T cell clonality in common variable immunodeficiency (dated by TCRdb to 2015 to 2017). Here is what the overall study found, with its caveats: Even though DNA input was equal, the average per sample came to 65,000 to 100,000 unique sequences for controls compared with 25,000 to 40,000 for CVID samples. Fewer TCRbeta clones were shared among CVID subjects than among healthy controls (p < 0.0001). Patient heterogeneity within the CVID cohort put limits on correlating repertoire features with clinical complications. Reportedly, TCRbeta sequences from CVID had fewer deletions and N-nucleotide insertions, and highly modified clones with 13 or more V deletions were absent from CVID. Increased TCRbeta clonality was found in CVID subjects compared with healthy controls (t-test p = 0.018), with the increase being most characteristic of about a third of subjects. The authors noted that sequencing repertoires of T cell subpopulations would be needed to clarify what caused the increased clonality in CVID.

Standard criteria were used to diagnose CVID, namely serum IgG, IgA and/or IgM reduced below the normal range together with specific antibody deficiency. A total of 44 subjects (approximately 15 female and roughly 29 male; age range roughly 9 to 64 years, mean age roughly 40) were included in the CVID group. Both CVID patients and healthy controls were predominantly of Caucasian heritage. All CVID subjects had received replacement immunoglobulin therapy for at least one year at the time of study participation. When blood was collected, none of the CVID subjects were ill or on immunomodulatory or immunosuppressive medication. Heparinized peripheral whole blood samples of about 4.5 to 8.5 ml were obtained from each donor. Genomic DNA from adults with common variable immune deficiency (CVID) and from healthy adult controls was used for sequencing of TCRbeta CDR3 repertoires. Diluted blood was density-centrifuged over Hypaque 1077 or Ficoll-Paque to isolate peripheral blood mononuclear cells. Genomic DNA was obtained from unsorted mononuclear cells through either Qiagen column purification or a centrifugation-based method.

For sequencing, equivalent amounts of genomic DNA were input from CVID and control samples. For every sample, a 60 bp segment covering the rearranged TCRbeta CDR3 region was amplified and then sequenced. The immunoSEQ assay, a bias-corrected multiplex PCR combined with high-throughput sequencing, was used for TCRbeta amplification. The authors' analysis ran thus. Every unique nucleotide sequence counted as a clone and was annotated with V, D and J genes, copy number and frequency. Sequences were labeled productive if in frame, and non-productive if out of frame or containing stop codons. As previously described, Shannon's entropy was used to calculate clonality. Mean CDR3 Kyte-Doolittle hydropathy was derived from the predicted amino acid sequences of productive clones. Using the R hclust function, scaled V gene usage was clustered hierarchically with Manhattan distance and complete linkage. Sharing of clones by CDR3 amino acid sequence was evaluated by resampling 12 repertoires per group over 100 rounds. Repertoires were searched for roughly 70 published EBV-specific and about 250 published CMV-specific TCRbeta sequences. After two CVID samples that produced fewer than 10,000 sequences were dropped from the analysis, some 43 CVID repertoires remained. TCRdb took over this immuneACCESS table, retaining in-frame rearrangements with V and J assigned. Such tables are incomplete; in checked studies, under half of the missing clones stem from an unresolved V gene, and the remainder is unexplained. Clonal size and the V and J genes are those of that table, whereas D and trimming came from the DNA. This sample shows about 12,000 clones, and none of them turns up only once. 7.1% of the sample is taken by the ten largest.

CDR1 WNHNN and CDR2 SYGVQD are derived from the germline V gene (reference sequence). The CDR3, from cysteine to phenylalanine, totals 16 residues. Only the CDR3 bases that were read are kept: 39 of them, in frame from base 1. V is pared back by 4 bases and J by 9 bases, with 22 bases lying between the germline termini. The sample holds many counts of this clone. Its antigen is currently not known. The read terminates 3 residues ahead of where the CDR3 ends, so the germline J gene completes it. Recombination linked TRBV10-1 to TRBJ1-5; the D region possibly corresponds to TRBD1 (6 bases align). This TCR came from a human donor with common variable immunodeficiency. Sequencing was carried out using peripheral blood mononuclear cells. CDR3 bases read: TGCGCCAGCAGTGGGCCACAGGGATCCGCTTGGCGGCCC. Its translation is CASSGPQGSAWRP. The full CDR3 reads CASSGPQGSAWRPQHF.